The present entry profiles one TCR beta chain with its context. The antigen remains unidentified. This entry belongs to a study of T cell responses to AZD1222 COVID-19 vaccine. Whole-study results and caveats: Two AZD1222 administrations were followed by greater Spike-specific TCR breadth and depth. The study found vaccine-associated CD4 TCRs spanning spike, dominant at 160-218 and 743-854.

Germline loops: CDR1 MNHNS, CDR2 SASEGT. The junction had 16 bases not matched to a gene; V was cut back by 6 bases and J by 6 bases. This CDR3 has 16 amino acids. TCRdb's copy holds only in-frame clones and misses some; the assay was immunoSEQ multiplex PCR. The sample lists approximately 100,000 clones; about 93% were seen once. This sample comprised peripheral blood, obtained on day 0 of AZD1222 vaccination. This TCR was recovered from an adult in good health. The chain couples TRBV6-1 to TRBJ2-7; TRBD1 matches 8 bases. Here the CDR3 reads CASREPTGTGGSEQYF. CDR3 nucleotides: TGTGCCAGCAGAGAACCAACCGGGACAGGAGGGTCCGAGCAGTACTTC.